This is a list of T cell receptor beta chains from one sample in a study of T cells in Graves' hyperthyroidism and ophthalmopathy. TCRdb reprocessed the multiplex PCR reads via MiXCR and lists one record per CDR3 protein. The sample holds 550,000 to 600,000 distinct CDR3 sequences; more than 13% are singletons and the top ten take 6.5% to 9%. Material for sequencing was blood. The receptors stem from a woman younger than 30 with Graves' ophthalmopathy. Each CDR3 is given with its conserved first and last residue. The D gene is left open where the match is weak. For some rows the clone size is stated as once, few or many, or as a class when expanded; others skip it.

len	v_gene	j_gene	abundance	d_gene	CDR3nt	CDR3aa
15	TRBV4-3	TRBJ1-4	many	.	TGCGCCAGCAGCCAAGATCTCCAGCAGGGTACAAAACTGTTTTTT	CASSQDLQQGTKLFF
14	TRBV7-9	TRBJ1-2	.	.	TGTGCCAGCAACCCTGGTGGCAGCTTCTATGGCTACACCTTC	CASNPGGSFYGYTF
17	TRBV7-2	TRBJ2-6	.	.	TGTGCCAGCAGCTTATCCGCGTCCCGCTCTGGGGCCAACGTCCTGACTTTC	CASSLSASRSGANVLTF
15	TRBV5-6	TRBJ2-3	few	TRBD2	TGTGCCAGCAGCGAAATTATCGGGAGGTCAGATACGCAGTATTTT	CASSEIIGRSDTQYF
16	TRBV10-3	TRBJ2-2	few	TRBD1	TGTGCCATCAGTGAGAGGGGACAGGGGGGCACCGGGGAGCTGTTTTTT	CAISERGQGGTGELFF
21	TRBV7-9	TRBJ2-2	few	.	TGTGCCAGCAGCAAAGGGATGCCGGGACCCCTCATTTATTTCGGCACCGGGGAGCTGTTTTTT	CASSKGMPGPLIYFGTGELFF
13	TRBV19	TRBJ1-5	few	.	TGTGCCAGTAGTATAGTCGGCATTCAGCCCCAGCATTTT	CASSIVGIQPQHF
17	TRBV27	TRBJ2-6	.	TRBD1	TGTGCCAGCAGTCATAGGGGGCCCCCGTCTGGGGCCAACGTCCTGACTTTC	CASSHRGPPSGANVLTF
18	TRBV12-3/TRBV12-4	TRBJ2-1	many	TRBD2	TGTGCCAGCAGTTTAGGACTAGCGGGAGGGCCGCCCTACAATGAGCAGTTCTTC	CASSLGLAGGPPYNEQFF
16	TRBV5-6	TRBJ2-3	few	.	TGTGCCAGCAGCTTAGGGCGGAGGGGACACACAGATACGCAGTATTTT	CASSLGRRGHTDTQYF
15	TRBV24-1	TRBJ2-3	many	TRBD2	TGTGCCACCAGTCGGCTAGCGGGCGGCACAGATACGCAGTATTTT	CATSRLAGGTDTQYF
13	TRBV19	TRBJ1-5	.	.	TGTGCCAGTAGTATCCGCGGGGCCCAGCCCCAGCATTTT	CASSIRGAQPQHF
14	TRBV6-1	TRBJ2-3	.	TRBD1	TGTGCCAGCGGGGTGACAGGGGTGGCAGATACGCAGTATTTT	CASGVTGVADTQYF
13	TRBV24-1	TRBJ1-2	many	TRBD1	TGTGCCACCAGTGATGACAGGGGGAATGGCTACACCTTC	CATSDDRGNGYTF
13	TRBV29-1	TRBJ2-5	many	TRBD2	TGCAGCGTAAGACTAGCGGGAGGAGAGACCCAGTACTTC	CSVRLAGGETQYF
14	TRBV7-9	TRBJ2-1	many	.	TGTGCCAGCTCAGATGGGGGCGCCTACAATGAGCAGTTCTTC	CASSDGGAYNEQFF
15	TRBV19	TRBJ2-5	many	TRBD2	TGTGCCAGTAGTAGGAGGACTAGCGGGGGCGAGACCCAGTACTTC	CASSRRTSGGETQYF
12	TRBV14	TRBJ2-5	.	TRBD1	TGTGCCAGCAGCCCCGGGACAGTGACCCAGTACTTC	CASSPGTVTQYF
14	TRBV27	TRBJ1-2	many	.	TGTGCCAGCAGTCCCCGGGACACTCATTATGGCTACACCTTC	CASSPRDTHYGYTF
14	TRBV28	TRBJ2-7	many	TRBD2	TGTGCCAGCAGCATAGCGGGAGGTTCCTCCGAGCAGTACTTC	CASSIAGGSSEQYF
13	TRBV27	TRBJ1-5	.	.	TGTGCCAGCAGTTGGTCCATCAATCAGCCCCAGCATTTT	CASSWSINQPQHF
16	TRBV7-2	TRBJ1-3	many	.	TGTGCCAGCAGCTCCCTGCGTACCGCCAGGGGAAACACCATATATTTT	CASSSLRTARGNTIYF
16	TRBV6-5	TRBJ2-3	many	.	TGTGCCAGCAGTTACATGCCCCCCCCCCCCACAGATACGCAGTATTTT	CASSYMPPPPTDTQYF
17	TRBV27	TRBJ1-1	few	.	TGTGCCAGCACCACTAAAGAATCAGGGGTCATGAACACTGAAGCTTTCTTT	CASTTKESGVMNTEAFF
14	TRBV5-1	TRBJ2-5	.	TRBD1	TGCGCCAGCAGCCAGGGACAGAAGAAAGAGACCCAGTACTTC	CASSQGQKKETQYF
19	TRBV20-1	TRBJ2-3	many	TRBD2	TGCAGTGCTAGAGTACGGGGACTAGCGGGAACCCACGGCACAGATACGCAGTATTTT	CSARVRGLAGTHGTDTQYF
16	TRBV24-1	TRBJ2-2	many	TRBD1	TGTGCCACCAGTGGGGGACAGGGGACGAACACCGGGGAGCTGTTTTTT	CATSGGQGTNTGELFF
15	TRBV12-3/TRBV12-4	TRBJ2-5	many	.	TGTGCCACCCGACTGGGGGTGGGGTCCCAAGAGACCCAGTACTTC	CATRLGVGSQETQYF
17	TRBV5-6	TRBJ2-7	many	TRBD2	TGTGCCAGCAGCTACTTCAAAGGTAGCGGGGATCCCTACGAGCAGTACTTC	CASSYFKGSGDPYEQYF
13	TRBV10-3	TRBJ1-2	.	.	TGTGCCATCACTCGTGAGAGCTTGGAGGGCTACACCTTC	CAITRESLEGYTF
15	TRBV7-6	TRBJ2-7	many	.	TGTGCCAGCAGCTTACTTACGGGGAGTTACTACGAGCAGTACTTC	CASSLLTGSYYEQYF